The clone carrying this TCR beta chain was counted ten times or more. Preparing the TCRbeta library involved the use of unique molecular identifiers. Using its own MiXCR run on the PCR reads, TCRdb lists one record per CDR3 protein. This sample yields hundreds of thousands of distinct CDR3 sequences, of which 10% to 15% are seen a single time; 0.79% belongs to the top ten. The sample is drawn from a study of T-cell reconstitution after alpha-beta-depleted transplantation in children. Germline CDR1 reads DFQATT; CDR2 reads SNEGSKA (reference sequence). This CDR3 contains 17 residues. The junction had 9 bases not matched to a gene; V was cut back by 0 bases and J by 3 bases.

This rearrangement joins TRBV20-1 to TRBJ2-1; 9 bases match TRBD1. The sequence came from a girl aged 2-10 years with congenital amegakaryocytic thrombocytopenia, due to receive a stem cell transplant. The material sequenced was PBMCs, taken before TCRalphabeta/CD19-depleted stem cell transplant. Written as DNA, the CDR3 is TGCAGTGCTAGAGATACCGTACAGGGGGCCCACTACAATGAGCAGTTCTTC. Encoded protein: CSARDTVQGAHYNEQFF.